This TCR beta chain was retrieved from a study of blood T cells in healthy people across ages (dated by TCRdb to the mid-2010s). Background for the entire study: In model experiments, template switching captured about one uniquely barcoded TCR beta cDNA molecule for every two T cells. The study measured age-related changes in TCR beta repertoire diversity using deep sequencing normalized with unique cDNA molecular identifiers. The donors were split into four age groups: young (average about 15 years), middle-aged (39), aged (more than 60) and long-lived (roughly 77). To avoid experimental bias, donors of different ages were distributed randomly across sequencing lanes. For two donors (one aged 18 to 30 and one aged 80 or older), the study analyzed two additional independent replicas of 1 million unique cDNA reads from the same blood draw.

From the cysteine up to the phenylalanine, the CDR3 has a length of 14 residues. This entry keeps only the CDR3 DNA: 42 bases, framed from base 1. After removal of 6 bases from V and 7 bases from J, the junction retains 7 bases not matched to a gene. CDR1 DFQATT and CDR2 SNEGSKA are derived from the germline V gene (reference sequence). Library preparation was by 5' RACE. The sample was run on an Illumina HiSeq 2500. The second PCR ran for about 6 to 11 cycles and used a J-beta primer mix along with a sample-barcoded 5' primer. Each TCR beta cDNA molecule received a unique molecular identifier from a template-switch 5' adaptor carrying 12 random nucleotides. At least 2.5 million CDR3-containing paired-end reads were obtained from each sample. The Mint cDNA synthesis kit, primed by a TRBC-specific oligonucleotide, was used to synthesize first-strand cDNA from all RNA. Following uracil-DNA glycosylase treatment, a first 18-cycle PCR with universal primers M1SS and BC2_uni_R was performed on all cDNA. The study's processing was this. Normalization of each sample was performed by random selection of 1 million high-quality reads, each carrying a distinct molecular identifier. Reads with shared molecular identifiers were discarded instead of being binned into consensus sequences. MiTCR, with a Q25 quality threshold and the strictest error-elimination algorithm, was used for CDR3 identification, clonotype clustering and error correction. A nonparametric unseen species model with Euler transformation was used to estimate lower-bound total TCR beta diversity. Starting from the raw public reads, TCRdb applied fastp trimming at Q25, assembled clones with MiXCR and retained in-frame beta chains. Rows are combined by CDR3 protein, so each entry shows the most common genes and DNA. TCRdb assigned the V and J calls; the authors' analysis was not used. The sample data list about 1.4 million distinct CDR3 sequences, and around 59% of these were observed just once. The ten largest clones add up to about 6.7% of the sample.

Donors were under 40 systemically healthy Caucasian individuals from Russia aged roughly 6 to 95 years. Ten milliliters of peripheral blood were drawn from each donor into EDTA-treated Vacutainer tubes. Ficoll-Paque density-gradient centrifugation was used to isolate PBMCs, with at least 6 million per sample. Total RNA, at least 5 micrograms per sample, was extracted from PBMCs with Trizol reagent. For every donor, flow cytometry on a PBMC aliquot measured the percentage of naive CD45RAhigh/CD27high T cells. Overall study outcomes, separate from this receptor: Since profiling was done on bulk unsorted PBMCs, naive and antigen-experienced compartments could not be conclusively compared. There was a strong correlation between observed TCR beta diversity and the percentage of naive T cells measured by flow cytometry. The long-lived group showed more naive CD4+ T cells, fewer expanded clones and increased TCR diversity than the aged group, suggesting age selection. As age increased, observed TCR beta diversity per million T cells dropped in a roughly linear way, and a significant reduction was already evident by age 40. Estimates of total diversity based on one million sequenced T cells were considered lower bounds and underestimates. Donor CMV infection status was unknown, potentially confounding age-related changes in expanded clonotypes.

The sample holds a few counts of this clonotype. Its binding antigen is unknown. Base qualities are not recorded, but no much larger clone differs from it by a single base. The rearranged segments are TRBV20-1 and TRBJ2-1; 12 central bases correspond to TRBD2. The TCR sequence derives from a man aged 18-30 years in good health. Sequencing was carried out using blood. The sequenced DNA: TGCAGTGCAGACCGACTAGCGGGAGATAATGAGCAGTTCTTC. It specifies CSADRLAGDNEQFF.